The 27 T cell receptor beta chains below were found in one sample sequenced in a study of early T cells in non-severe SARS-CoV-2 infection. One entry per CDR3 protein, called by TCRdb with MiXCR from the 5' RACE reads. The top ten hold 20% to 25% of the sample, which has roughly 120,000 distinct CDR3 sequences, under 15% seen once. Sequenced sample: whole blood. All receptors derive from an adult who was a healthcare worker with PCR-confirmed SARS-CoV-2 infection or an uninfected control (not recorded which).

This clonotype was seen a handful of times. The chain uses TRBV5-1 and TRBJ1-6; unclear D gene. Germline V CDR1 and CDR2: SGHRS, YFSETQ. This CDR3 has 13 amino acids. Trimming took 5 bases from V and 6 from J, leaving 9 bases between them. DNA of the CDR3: TGCGCCAGCAGTGAGGCGGCTAATTCACCCCTCCACTTT. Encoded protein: CASSEAANSPLHF. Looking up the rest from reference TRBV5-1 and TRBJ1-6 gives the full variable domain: KAGVTQTPRYLIKTRGQQVTLSCSPISGHRSVSWYQQTPGQGLQFLFEYFSETQRNKGNFPGRFSGRQFSNSRSEMNVSTLELGDSALYLCASSEAANSPLHFGNGTRLTVT.

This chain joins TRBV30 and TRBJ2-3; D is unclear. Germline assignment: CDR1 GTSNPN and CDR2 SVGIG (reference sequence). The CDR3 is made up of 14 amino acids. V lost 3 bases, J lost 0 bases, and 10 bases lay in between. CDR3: CAWRAVTSTDTQYF. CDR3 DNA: TGTGCCTGGAGGGCGGTTACTAGCACAGATACGCAGTATTTT.

In DNA form, the CDR3 reads TGTGCCAGCAGCCCACCCTTCAATCAGCCCCAGCATTTT. Amino acid sequence: CASSPPFNQPQHF. The J gene is TRBJ1-5, the V gene TRBV6-6; D not resolved. The CDR3 consists of 13 residues. Germline V CDR1 and CDR2: MNHNY, SVGAGI (reference sequence). With 6 bases removed from V and 3 bases from J, the gap between germline ends came to 9 bases.

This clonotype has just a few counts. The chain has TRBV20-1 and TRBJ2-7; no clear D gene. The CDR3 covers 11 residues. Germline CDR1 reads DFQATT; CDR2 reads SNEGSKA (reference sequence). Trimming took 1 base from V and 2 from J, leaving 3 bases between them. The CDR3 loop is CSARGTYEQYF. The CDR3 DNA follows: TGCAGTGCTAGAGGGACCTACGAGCAGTACTTC.

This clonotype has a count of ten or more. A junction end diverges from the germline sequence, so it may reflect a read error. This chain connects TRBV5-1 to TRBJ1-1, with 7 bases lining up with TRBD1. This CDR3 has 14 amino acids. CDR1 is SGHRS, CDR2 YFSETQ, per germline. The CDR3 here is CASSLGQADTEAFF. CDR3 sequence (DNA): TGTGCCAGCAGCCTTGGACAGGCGGACACTGAAGCTTTCTTT. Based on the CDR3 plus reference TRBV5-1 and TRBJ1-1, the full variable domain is KAGVTQTPRYLIKTRGQQVTLSCSPISGHRSVSWYQQTPGQGLQFLFEYFSETQRNKGNFPGRFSGRQFSNSRSEMNVSTLELGDSALYLCASSLGQADTEAFFGQGTRLTVV.

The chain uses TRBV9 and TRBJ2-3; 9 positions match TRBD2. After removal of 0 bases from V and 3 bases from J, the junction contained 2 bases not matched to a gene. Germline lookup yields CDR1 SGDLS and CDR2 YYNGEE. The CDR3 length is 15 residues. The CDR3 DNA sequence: TGTGCCAGCAGCGTAGATCTAGCGGGGACAGATACGCAGTATTTT. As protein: CASSVDLAGTDTQYF.

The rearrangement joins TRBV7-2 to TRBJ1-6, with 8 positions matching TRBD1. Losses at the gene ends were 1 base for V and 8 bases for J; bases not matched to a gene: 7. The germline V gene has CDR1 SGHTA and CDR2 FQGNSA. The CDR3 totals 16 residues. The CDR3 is CASSLGLLTGDSPLHF. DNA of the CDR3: TGTGCCAGCAGCTTAGGCCTTTTGACAGGGGATTCACCCCTCCACTTT.

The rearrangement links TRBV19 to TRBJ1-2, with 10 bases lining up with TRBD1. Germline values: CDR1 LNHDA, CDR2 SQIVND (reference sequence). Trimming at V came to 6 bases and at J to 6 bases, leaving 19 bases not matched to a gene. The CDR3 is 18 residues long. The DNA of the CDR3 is TGTGCCAGTAGAACTCCCCAGGGGACAGGGGTGTCGAGCGATGGCTACACCTTC. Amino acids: CASRTPQGTGVSSDGYTF. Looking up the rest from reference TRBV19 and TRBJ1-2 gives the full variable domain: DGGITQSPKYLFRKEGQNVTLSCEQNLNHDAMYWYRQDPGQGLRLIYYSQIVNDFQKGDIAEGYSVSREKKESFPLTVTSAQKNPTAFYLCASRTPQGTGVSSDGYTFGSGTRLTVV.

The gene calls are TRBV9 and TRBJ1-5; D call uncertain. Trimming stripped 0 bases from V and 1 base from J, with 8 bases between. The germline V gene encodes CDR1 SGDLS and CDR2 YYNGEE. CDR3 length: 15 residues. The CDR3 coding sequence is TGTGCCAGCAGCGTAGATCCCTCGAGCAATCAGCCCCAGCATTTT. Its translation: CASSVDPSSNQPQHF. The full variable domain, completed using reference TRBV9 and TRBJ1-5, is DSGVTQTPKHLITATGQRVTLRCSPRSGDLSVYWYQQSLDQGLQFLIQYYNGEERAKGNILERFSAQQFPDLHSELNLSSLELGDSALYFCASSVDPSSNQPQHFGDGTRLSIL.

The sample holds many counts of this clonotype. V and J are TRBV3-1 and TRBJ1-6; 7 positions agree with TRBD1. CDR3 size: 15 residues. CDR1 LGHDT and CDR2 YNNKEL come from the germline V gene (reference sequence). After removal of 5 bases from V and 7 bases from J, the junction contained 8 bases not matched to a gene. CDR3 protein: CASSVTGTANSPLHF. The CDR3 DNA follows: TGTGCCAGCAGCGTCACCGGGACAGCAAATTCACCCCTCCACTTT. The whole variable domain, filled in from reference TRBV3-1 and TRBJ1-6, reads DTAVSQTPKYLVTQMGNDKSIKCEQNLGHDTMYWYKQDSKKFLKIMFSYNNKELIINETVPNRFSPKSPDKAHLNLHINSLELGDSAVYFCASSVTGTANSPLHFGNGTRLTVT.

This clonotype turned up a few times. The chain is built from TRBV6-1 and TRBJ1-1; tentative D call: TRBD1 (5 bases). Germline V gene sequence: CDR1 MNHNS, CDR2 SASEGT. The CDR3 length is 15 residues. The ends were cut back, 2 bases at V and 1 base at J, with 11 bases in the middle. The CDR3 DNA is TGTGCCAGCAGTGAAAAAGGGACGGGGAACACTGAAGCTTTCTTT. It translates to CASSEKGTGNTEAFF.

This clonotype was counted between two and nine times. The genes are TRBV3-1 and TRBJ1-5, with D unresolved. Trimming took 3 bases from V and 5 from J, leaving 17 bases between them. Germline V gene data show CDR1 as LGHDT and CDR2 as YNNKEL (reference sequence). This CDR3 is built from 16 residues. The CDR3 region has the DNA TGTGCCAGCAGCCAGGGGTTGCGAGGGAGCGATCAGCCCCAGCATTTT. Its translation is CASSQGLRGSDQPQHF.

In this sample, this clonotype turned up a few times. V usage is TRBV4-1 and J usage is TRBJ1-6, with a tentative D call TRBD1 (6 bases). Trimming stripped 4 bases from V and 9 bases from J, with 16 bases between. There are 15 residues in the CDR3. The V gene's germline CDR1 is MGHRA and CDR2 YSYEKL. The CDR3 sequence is CASSRQQGTLSPLHF. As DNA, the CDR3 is TGCGCCAGCAGCCGGCAACAGGGAACTCTTTCACCCCTCCACTTT.

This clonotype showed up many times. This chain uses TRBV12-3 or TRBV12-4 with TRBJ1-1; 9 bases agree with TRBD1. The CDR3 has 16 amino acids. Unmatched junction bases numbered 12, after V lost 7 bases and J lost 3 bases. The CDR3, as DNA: TGTGCCAGCATTGTCCTGGGACAGGGAGTAGACACTGAAGCTTTCTTT. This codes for CASIVLGQGVDTEAFF.

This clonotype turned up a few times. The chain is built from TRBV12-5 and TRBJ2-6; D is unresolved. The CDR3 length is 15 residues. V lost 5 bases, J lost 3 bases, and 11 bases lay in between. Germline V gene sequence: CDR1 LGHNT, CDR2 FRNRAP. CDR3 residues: CASGPWVGGANVLTF. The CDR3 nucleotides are TGTGCTAGTGGTCCCTGGGTAGGTGGGGCCAACGTCCTGACTTTC.

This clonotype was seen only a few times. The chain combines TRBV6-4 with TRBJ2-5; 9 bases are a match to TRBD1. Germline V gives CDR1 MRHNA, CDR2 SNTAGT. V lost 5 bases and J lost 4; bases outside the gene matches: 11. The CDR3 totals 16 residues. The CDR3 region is CASSWTDRGGRETQYF. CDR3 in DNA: TGTGCCAGCAGTTGGACGGACAGGGGAGGGAGAGAGACCCAGTACTTC.

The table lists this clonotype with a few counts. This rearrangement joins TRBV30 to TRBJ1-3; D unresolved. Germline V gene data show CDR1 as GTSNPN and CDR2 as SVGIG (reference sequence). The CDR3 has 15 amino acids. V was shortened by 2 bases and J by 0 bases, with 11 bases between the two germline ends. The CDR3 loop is CAWSTTAFSGNTIYF. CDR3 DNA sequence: TGTGCCTGGAGTACAACAGCCTTCTCTGGAAACACCATATATTTT.

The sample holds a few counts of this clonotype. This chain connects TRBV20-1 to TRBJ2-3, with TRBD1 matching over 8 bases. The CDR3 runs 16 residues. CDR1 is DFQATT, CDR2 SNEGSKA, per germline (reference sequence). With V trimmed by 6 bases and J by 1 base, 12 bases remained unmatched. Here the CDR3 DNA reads TGCAGTGCGTTAGTACAAGACAGGGGAGGCACAGATACGCAGTATTTT. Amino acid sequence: CSALVQDRGGTDTQYF.

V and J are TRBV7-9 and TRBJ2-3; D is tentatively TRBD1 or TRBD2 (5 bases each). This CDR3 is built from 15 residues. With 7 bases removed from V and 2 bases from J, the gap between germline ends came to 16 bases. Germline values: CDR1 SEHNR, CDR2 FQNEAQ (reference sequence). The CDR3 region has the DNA TGTGCCAGCACAGACGAGGGGATAGACACAGATACGCAGTATTTT. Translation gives CASTDEGIDTDTQYF.

The CDR3 DNA is TGTGCCAGCAGTCCGTACATTAGCCAGCCTGGCTACACCTTC. Protein sequence: CASSPYISQPGYTF. This sequence joins TRBV12-3 or TRBV12-4 and TRBJ1-2, with D unresolved. V was shortened by 5 bases and J by 7 bases, with 17 bases between the two germline ends. The CDR3 length is 14 residues.

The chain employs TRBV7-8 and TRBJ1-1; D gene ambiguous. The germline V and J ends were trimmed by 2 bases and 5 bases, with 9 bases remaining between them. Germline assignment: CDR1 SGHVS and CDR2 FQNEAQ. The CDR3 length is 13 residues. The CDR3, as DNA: TGTGCCAGCAGCTTATGGCAGAGGACTGAAGCTTTCTTT. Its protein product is CASSLWQRTEAFF.

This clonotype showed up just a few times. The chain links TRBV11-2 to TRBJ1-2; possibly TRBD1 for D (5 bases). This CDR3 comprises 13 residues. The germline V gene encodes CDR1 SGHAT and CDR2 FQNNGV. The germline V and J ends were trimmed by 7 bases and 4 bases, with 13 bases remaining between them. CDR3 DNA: TGTGCCAGCACCGTAGCCGGGGGCTATGGCTACACCTTC. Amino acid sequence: CASTVAGGYGYTF.

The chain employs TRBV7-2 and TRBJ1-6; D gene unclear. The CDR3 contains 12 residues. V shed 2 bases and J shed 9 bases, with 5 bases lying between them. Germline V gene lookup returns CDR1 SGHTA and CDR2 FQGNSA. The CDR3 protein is CASSLILSPLHF. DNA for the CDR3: TGTGCCAGCAGCTTAATCCTTTCACCCCTCCACTTT. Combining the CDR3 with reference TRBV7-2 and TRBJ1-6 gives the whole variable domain GAGVSQSPSNKVTEKGKDVELRCDPISGHTALYWYRQSLGQGLEFLIYFQGNSAPDKSGLPSDRFSAERTGGSVSTLTIQRTQQEDSAVYLCASSLILSPLHFGNGTRLTVT.

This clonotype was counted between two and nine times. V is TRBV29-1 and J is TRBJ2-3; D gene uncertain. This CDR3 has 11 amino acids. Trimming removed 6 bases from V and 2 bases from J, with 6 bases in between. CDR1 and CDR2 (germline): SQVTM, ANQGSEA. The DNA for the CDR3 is TGCAGCGTAATTTACACAGATACGCAGTATTTT. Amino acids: CSVIYTDTQYF.

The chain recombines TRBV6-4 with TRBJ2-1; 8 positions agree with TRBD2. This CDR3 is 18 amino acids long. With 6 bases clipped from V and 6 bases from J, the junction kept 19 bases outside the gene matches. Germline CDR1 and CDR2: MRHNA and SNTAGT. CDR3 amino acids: CASSHASIGGAGRNEQFF. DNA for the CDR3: TGTGCCAGCAGCCATGCCTCTATCGGGGGGGCCGGGCGCAATGAGCAGTTCTTC.

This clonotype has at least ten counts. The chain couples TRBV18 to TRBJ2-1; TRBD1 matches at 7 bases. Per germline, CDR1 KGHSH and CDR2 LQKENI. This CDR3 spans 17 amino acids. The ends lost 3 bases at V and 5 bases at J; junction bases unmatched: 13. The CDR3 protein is CASSPDAGGLRNNEQFF. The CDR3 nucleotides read TGTGCCAGCTCACCTGACGCAGGGGGTTTGCGGAACAATGAGCAGTTCTTC.

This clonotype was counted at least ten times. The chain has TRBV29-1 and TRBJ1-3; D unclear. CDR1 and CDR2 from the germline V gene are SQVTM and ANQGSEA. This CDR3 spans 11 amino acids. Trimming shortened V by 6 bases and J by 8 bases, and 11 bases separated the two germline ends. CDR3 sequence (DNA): TGCAGCGTCACAAGGGAGGACACCATATATTTT. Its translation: CSVTREDTIYF.